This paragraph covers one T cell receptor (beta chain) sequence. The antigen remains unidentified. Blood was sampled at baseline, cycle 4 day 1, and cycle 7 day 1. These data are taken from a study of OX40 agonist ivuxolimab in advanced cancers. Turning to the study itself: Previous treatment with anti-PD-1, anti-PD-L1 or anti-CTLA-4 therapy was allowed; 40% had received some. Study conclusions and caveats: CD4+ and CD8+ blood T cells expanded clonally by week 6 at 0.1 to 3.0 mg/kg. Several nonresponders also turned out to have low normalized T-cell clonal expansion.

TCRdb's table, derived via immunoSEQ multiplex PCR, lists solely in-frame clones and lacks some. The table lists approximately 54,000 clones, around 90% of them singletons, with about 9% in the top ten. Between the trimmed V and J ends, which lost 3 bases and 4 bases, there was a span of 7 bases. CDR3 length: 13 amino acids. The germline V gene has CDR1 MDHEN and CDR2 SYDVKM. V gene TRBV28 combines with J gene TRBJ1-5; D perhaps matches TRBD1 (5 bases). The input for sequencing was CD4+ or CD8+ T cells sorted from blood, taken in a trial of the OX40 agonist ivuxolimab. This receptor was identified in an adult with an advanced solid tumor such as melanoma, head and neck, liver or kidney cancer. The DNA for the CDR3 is TGTGCCAGCAGTTTCGGGGGAAATCAGCCCCAGCATTTT. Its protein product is CASSFGGNQPQHF.